This T cell receptor (beta chain) is drawn from a study of T cell responses to AZD1222 COVID-19 vaccine. Study background: Whether given at about 4 or about 12 weeks, second doses were pooled.

The method was immunoSEQ multiplex PCR; TCRdb's version includes in-frame clones alone and lacks a portion of them. The profile shows about 110,000 clones, roughly 84% of them singletons. This clone has a single count. Its target is not known. The CDR3 has 13 residues. Germline CDR1 SGHTA, CDR2 FQGNSA. The germline V and J ends were trimmed by 5 bases and 13 bases, with 15 bases remaining between them. Study-wide findings and caveats: Targets within unmutated variant regions were reportedly found for nearly half of spike-specific TCRs. Clonal diversity was possibly underestimated, and white British individuals and females predominated among donors.

J is TRBJ1-6 and V is TRBV7-2; D perhaps matches TRBD1 (5 bases). The sequencing used peripheral blood, collected on day 0 of AZD1222 vaccination. This receptor was identified in an adult in good health. The CDR3 coding sequence is TGTGCCAGCAGCCCCCAGACAGCCGCCCCCCTCCACTTT. Translation gives CASSPQTAAPLHF.